The T cell receptor beta chain described here comes from a study of T cells of healthy individuals. TCRdb re-called the 5' RACE reads with MiXCR, one entry per CDR3 protein. The sample yields some 85,000 distinct CDR3 sequences, roughly 5% seen once. In germline, CDR1 is SGHRS, CDR2 YFSETQ. Trimming took 2 bases from V and 8 from J, leaving 7 bases between them. The CDR3 runs to 12 residues. This clonotype has a count of ten or more. J is TRBJ2-2 and V is TRBV5-1; D is unclear. The source is a female donor in good health. The CDR3 coding sequence is TGCGCCAGCAGCTTCTTCCCGGGGGAGCTGTTTTTT. It encodes CASSFFPGELFF.